The next 25 T cell receptor beta chains were all read from a single sample in a study of cytomegalovirus exposure and HLA in healthy donors. Some clones are missing from TCRdb's copy, which holds only in-frame ones; the method was immunoSEQ multiplex PCR. Of about 160,000 clones listed, approximately 88% are singletons. Specimen: PBMCs. The receptors were sampled from a man younger than 40 in good health and CMV-seropositive.

The chain couples TRBV7-3 to TRBJ2-2; no clear D. CDR3 size: 14 residues. Trimming stripped 5 bases from V and 8 bases from J, with 15 bases between. Germline V gene data show CDR1 as SGHTA and CDR2 as FQGTGA. CDR3 coding DNA: TGTGCCAGCAGCCCCTTGGGCCTGTCAGGGGAGCTGTTTTTT. Translated: CASSPLGLSGELFF. Filled out from reference TRBV7-3 and TRBJ2-2, the complete variable domain reads GAGVSQTPSNKVTEKGKYVELRCDPISGHTALYWYRQSLGQGPEFLIYFQGTGAADDSGLPNDRFFAVRPEGSVSTLKIQRTERGDSAVYLCASSPLGLSGELFFGEGSRLTVL.

CDR3 nucleotides: TGTGCCAGCAGTTTCTGGGGGGGCAGGAATGAGCAGTTCTTC. Translation: CASSFWGGRNEQFF. This chain joins TRBV28 and TRBJ2-1, with D maybe TRBD2 (7 bases). Germline lookup yields CDR1 MDHEN and CDR2 SYDVKM. This CDR3 comprises 14 residues. Deletions cut 3 bases from V and 7 bases from J, with 13 bases between.

The chain recombines TRBV19 with TRBJ1-5, with 7 bases lining up with TRBD1. Germline V gene lookup returns CDR1 LNHDA and CDR2 SQIVND (reference sequence). V lost 6 bases to trimming and J lost 7 bases; unmatched junction nucleotides: 12. The CDR3 runs to 15 residues. This CDR3 reads CASRASDRENQPQHF. Here the CDR3 DNA reads TGTGCCAGTAGGGCCTCAGACAGGGAAAACCAGCCCCAGCATTTT.

V gene TRBV7-9 combines with J gene TRBJ2-7; 10 positions match TRBD2. V was pared by 5 bases and J by 3 bases, with 7 bases of the junction left unmatched. There are 15 residues in the CDR3. Germline V gives CDR1 SEHNR, CDR2 FQNEAQ (reference sequence). The chain's CDR3 is CASSRLAGDFYEQYF. CDR3 nucleotides: TGTGCCAGCAGCCGCCTAGCGGGAGATTTCTACGAGCAGTACTTC.

J is TRBJ2-4 and V is TRBV9; 8 bases are a match to TRBD1. This CDR3 is built from 16 residues. Germline V gene lookup returns CDR1 SGDLS and CDR2 YYNGEE. The V and J ends lost 4 bases and 8 bases, in that order; junction bases with no gene match: 14. CDR3 sequence reads: CASSTRPGTGGDIQYF. The DNA for the CDR3 is TGTGCCAGCAGCACTCGACCCGGGACAGGTGGGGACATTCAGTACTTC.

In this sample, this clone turned up once. V usage is TRBV6-6 and J usage is TRBJ1-3; tentative D call: TRBD1 (6 bases). Germline CDR1 MNHNY, CDR2 SVGAGI (reference sequence). V was shortened by 2 bases and J by 4 bases, with 15 bases between the two germline ends. CDR3 length equals 16 residues. The CDR3: CASSYQPAGAGNTIYF. The CDR3 region has the DNA TGTGCCAGCAGTTACCAGCCGGCAGGGGCCGGAAACACCATATATTTT.

The V gene is TRBV19, the J gene TRBJ1-5; TRBD1 matches 9 bases. This CDR3 has 14 residues. V shed 6 bases, J shed 6 bases, and the junction held 6 bases outside the gene matches. Germline CDR1 is LNHDA and CDR2 is SQIVND (reference sequence). CDR3 sequence: CASRTQGAGQPQHF. The CDR3 coding sequence is TGTGCCAGTAGGACACAGGGGGCGGGTCAGCCCCAGCATTTT. The complete variable domain, with remaining parts taken from reference TRBV19 and TRBJ1-5, reads DGGITQSPKYLFRKEGQNVTLSCEQNLNHDAMYWYRQDPGQGLRLIYYSQIVNDFQKGDIAEGYSVSREKKESFPLTVTSAQKNPTAFYLCASRTQGAGQPQHFGDGTRLSIL.

This clone was observed a few times. This sequence joins TRBV11-2 and TRBJ1-2; 7 bases are a match to TRBD1. This CDR3 has 15 amino acids. The V segment lost 4 bases and the J segment 5 bases; nucleotides outside the gene matches: 10. The germline V gene encodes CDR1 SGHAT and CDR2 FQNNGV. Here the CDR3 reads CASSSLGQHWYGYTF. The CDR3 DNA follows: TGTGCCAGCAGCTCTCTGGGACAGCATTGGTATGGCTACACCTTC.

V and J are TRBV7-6 and TRBJ2-7; the match to TRBD2 covers 8 bases. CDR3 length: 14 amino acids. Trimming cost V 2 bases and J 1 base; bases outside gene matches: 1. CDR1 is SGHVS and CDR2 is FNYEAQ in the germline V gene. The CDR3 bases are TGTGCCAGCAGCTTAACTAGCGGATCCTACGAGCAGTACTTC. This translates into CASSLTSGSYEQYF.

This chain joins TRBV9 and TRBJ2-3; TRBD2 agrees at 15 bases. Trimming at V came to 5 bases and at J to 4 bases, leaving 5 bases not matched to a gene. This CDR3 is 16 amino acids long. Germline CDR1 and CDR2: SGDLS and YYNGEE. The CDR3 here is CASRSGLAGGSDTQYF. The CDR3 DNA sequence: TGTGCCAGCAGATCCGGACTAGCGGGGGGGTCAGATACGCAGTATTTT.

The gene calls are TRBV2 and TRBJ2-5; weak D call: TRBD1 (5 bases). The CDR3 has 14 residues. The V end lost 8 bases, the J end lost 5 bases, and 18 bases lay between the germline ends. The V gene's germline CDR1 is SNHLY and CDR2 FYNNEI. This CDR3 is CASEQGRVGETQYF. CDR3 coding DNA: TGTGCCAGCGAGCAGGGTCGGGTGGGGGAGACCCAGTACTTC.

This clone appeared a single time. The rearrangement uses TRBV7-2 and TRBJ2-7; D possibly corresponds to TRBD2 (6 bases). CDR3 length equals 14 residues. The germline V and J ends were trimmed by 1 base and 7 bases, with 14 bases remaining between them. CDR1 SGHTA and CDR2 FQGNSA come from the germline V gene. CDR3 in DNA: TGTGCCAGCAGCTTAGAATCATCCGCGGGGGAGCAGTACTTC. Protein sequence: CASSLESSAGEQYF.

The V and J genes are TRBV29-1 and TRBJ2-2, with 7 bases identical to TRBD1. With V trimmed by 2 bases and J by 4 bases, 4 bases remained unmatched. The germline V gene encodes CDR1 SQVTM and CDR2 ANQGSEA. The CDR3 has 14 residues. CDR3 nucleotide sequence: TGCAGCGTTGAAAAGGGGGCGGGCACCGGGGAGCTGTTTTTT. Amino acid sequence: CSVEKGAGTGELFF.

This sequence joins TRBV5-4 and TRBJ2-5, with 9 bases lining up with TRBD1. Germline V gene data show CDR1 as SGHNT and CDR2 as YYREEE (reference sequence). Unmatched junction bases numbered 1, after V lost 1 base and J lost 3 bases. The CDR3 covers 14 residues. The CDR3 reads CASSLWTGEETQYF. The CDR3 DNA follows: TGTGCCAGCAGCTTGTGGACAGGGGAAGAGACCCAGTACTTC.

The chain combines TRBV10-3 with TRBJ1-5, with TRBD1 as a possible D gene (5 bases). V was clipped by 2 bases and J by 6 bases, with 11 bases between them. From germline, CDR1 is ENHRY and CDR2 SYGVKD. The CDR3 runs to 14 residues. For the CDR3, the DNA is TGTGCCATCAGTGAGATCGGGGGGAGTCAGCCCCAGCATTTT. The encoded protein is CAISEIGGSQPQHF.

In DNA form, the CDR3 reads TGTGCCAGTAGTATAGTGAGCCCTCCGGATGAGCAGTTCTTC. This codes for CASSIVSPPDEQFF. The gene calls are TRBV19 and TRBJ2-1; the D is unclear. This CDR3 spans 14 amino acids. V was clipped by 1 base and J by 8 bases, with 12 bases between them. Germline CDR1 is LNHDA and CDR2 is SQIVND (reference sequence).

The chain couples TRBV5-1 to TRBJ2-2, with unresolved D. Trimming stripped 0 bases from V and 10 bases from J, with 4 bases between. This CDR3 is 11 amino acids long. From germline, CDR1 is SGHRS and CDR2 YFSETQ. CDR3 nucleotide sequence: TGCGCCAGCAGCTTGGATCAGGAGCTGTTTTTT. Amino acid sequence: CASSLDQELFF.

The rearrangement links TRBV30 to TRBJ2-2; no definite D call. The germline CDR1 and CDR2 sequences are GTSNPN and SVGIG (reference sequence). The ends were cut back, 1 base at V and 3 bases at J, with 9 bases in the middle. The CDR3 is 14 amino acids. The CDR3, as DNA: TGTGCCTGGAGTGAATACACGTACACCGGGGAGCTGTTTTTT. It yields the protein CAWSEYTYTGELFF.

V is TRBV5-6 and J is TRBJ2-7; TRBD1 aligns across 9 bases. V lost 2 bases to trimming and J lost 5 bases; unmatched junction nucleotides: 8. CDR3 length: 15 amino acids. Germline CDR1 SGHDT, CDR2 YYEEEE. The CDR3 region is CASSFPGQGLHEQYF. In nucleotides, the CDR3 is TGTGCCAGCAGCTTCCCGGGACAGGGTTTACACGAGCAGTACTTC.

The V gene is TRBV30, the J gene TRBJ1-1; 9 nucleotides agree with TRBD1. The trim removed 3 bases at V and 1 base at J, leaving 6 bases unmatched. Germline lookup yields CDR1 GTSNPN and CDR2 SVGIG (reference sequence). This CDR3 has 15 amino acids. CDR3 sequence reads: CAWRRTGAQNTEAFF. CDR3 nucleotides: TGTGCCTGGAGACGGACAGGGGCGCAGAACACTGAAGCTTTCTTT.

The chain couples TRBV30 to TRBJ1-6; 9 bases are shared with TRBD1. Germline CDR1 and CDR2: GTSNPN and SVGIG (reference sequence). The J segment lost 10 bases and the V segment lost 3 bases, leaving 7 bases of the junction unmatched. There are 14 residues in the CDR3. CDR3 in DNA: TGTGCCTGGAGCACCGGACAGGGGTCGTCACCCCTCCACTTT. This encodes CAWSTGQGSSPLHF.

The chain links TRBV2 to TRBJ2-1; the match to TRBD1 covers 9 bases. The CDR3 is made up of 16 amino acids. Germline assignment: CDR1 SNHLY and CDR2 FYNNEI. With V trimmed by 4 bases and J by 7 bases, 11 bases remained unmatched. Here the CDR3 reads CASSGDGNRGRNEQFF. CDR3 DNA sequence: TGTGCCAGCAGTGGTGACGGCAACAGGGGGCGAAATGAGCAGTTCTTC.

The chain couples TRBV5-4 to TRBJ2-1; TRBD2 might be the D (5 bases). The CDR3 contains 13 residues. V was cut by 0 bases and J by 10 bases, with 11 bases left in between. Germline V gene data show CDR1 as SGHNT and CDR2 as YYREEE (reference sequence). The CDR3 DNA is TGTGCCAGCAGCTTGGAATTCGGGGAGGAGCAGTTCTTC. Its translation: CASSLEFGEEQFF.

V and J are TRBV27 and TRBJ2-3, with 10 bases identical to TRBD2. Trimming cost V 5 bases and J 4 bases; bases outside gene matches: 6. Germline V gives CDR1 MNHEY, CDR2 SMNVEV (reference sequence). This CDR3 spans 15 amino acids. CDR3 DNA: TGTGCCAGCAGTCAGATAGCGGGGGGAGCAGATACGCAGTATTTT. It codes for CASSQIAGGADTQYF.

The chain employs TRBV18 and TRBJ2-3, with 8 nucleotides matching TRBD1. V was clipped by 5 bases and J by 2 bases; unmatched bases: 6. This CDR3 comprises 15 residues. CDR1 KGHSH and CDR2 LQKENI come from the germline V gene. The CDR3 protein is CASSFGTGSTDTQYF. CDR3 in DNA: TGTGCCAGCTCATTCGGGACAGGTTCCACAGATACGCAGTATTTT.